Sequencing of this T cell receptor (beta chain) was carried out in a study of response to subunit inactivated influenza vaccine. A note on this clonotype: As yet, its antigen is unknown.

TCRdb reanalysed the RT-PCR reads using MiXCR and keeps one entry per CDR3 protein. The sample comprises 500,000 to 600,000 distinct CDR3 sequences, 10% to 15% of which are singletons, and under 15% rests with the top ten. Broader study findings: Few new T cells, the authors suggested, are recruited by each seasonal influenza vaccination.

This CDR3 region has 15 residues. V was trimmed by 5 bases and J by 4 bases, leaving 17 bases between them. The source was PBMCs from blood, collected more than 35 days after vaccination. The clonotype comes from a man aged 45-60 years who received an inactivated influenza vaccine. The rearrangement joins TRBV12-3 or TRBV12-4 to TRBJ1-2, with TRBD1 as a possible D gene (6 bases). CDR3 sequence reads: CASSPRRTEIYGYTF. The DNA of the CDR3 is TGTGCCAGCAGTCCGCGCCGGACAGAAATCTATGGCTACACCTTC.